Included here is one T cell receptor beta chain sequence, with context. No cognate antigen has been identified for it. Base qualities are not recorded, but no much larger clone differs from it by a single base. The sample belongs to a study of blood T cell repertoires in COVID-19 (dated by TCRdb to the early 2020s). Looking at the study overall: The collaborator samples originated in the United States, Italy and Spain and spanned the acute and convalescent phases of COVID-19. HLA class I and class II types, where available, came from metadata supplied by the sample provider rather than from assay-based typing. The samples were drawn from two sources: the first 160 participants of the ongoing ImmuneRACE study, and 1,000 to 1,500 subjects contributed by 6 global collaborators. The sample metadata nearly always contained a de-identified subject ID, COVID-19 status, age in years and sex. The repertoires were made available in a free public database intended to serve as a resource for research on the immune response to SARS-CoV-2. Subjects who had been exposed to COVID-19, were actively infected with it, or had recovered from it provided the deeply sampled blood TCRbeta repertoires that made up the dataset. The material from the prospective study consisted of cDNA or gDNA derived from T cells, B-cell-depleted T cells, or PBMCs. Summary of the overall study and its limitations: The amount of clinical and demographic metadata varied by source and participant and was provided uncurated.

The immunoSEQ Assay, a bias-controlled multiplex PCR, was used to amplify TCRbeta CDR3 regions from genomic DNA. In the authors' own workflow: The number of nucleated cells in each sample was estimated from the amplification of reference gene primers within the assay. To quantify the absolute abundance of each unique TCRbeta CDR3 rearrangement, sequence reads were collapsed and filtered. For each sample, productive Simpson clonality was calculated by taking the square root of Simpson's diversity index across productive rearrangements. TCRdb obtained this table from immuneACCESS and retained in-frame rearrangements with V and J assigned. These tables miss some clones; where compared with another copy, unresolved V genes account for less than half of the shortfall, and the remainder is unexplained. V and J calls and clone size follow that table, whereas D and trimming were derived from the DNA. This sample lists about 400,000 clones; around 89% were detected once. Jointly, the top ten make up approximately 0.96% of the sample.

In the prospective study, participants were about 18 to 95 years old, resided in 25 or so geographic areas of the United States, and were enrolled through a virtual design. In the prospective study, participants were assigned to cohorts based on the clinical history participants reported in a screening survey and a study questionnaire. Mobile phlebotomists in the prospective study collected whole blood, serum and a nasopharyngeal or oropharyngeal swab from every participant. Prospective study participants could optionally give additional blood draws and questionnaires over a roughly two-month period. Before DNA extraction, blood samples from the prospective study were shipped at room temperature or frozen. The CDR3 sequence holds 16 residues, the cysteine and phenylalanine included. Only the CDR3 DNA is retained, 48 bases long and in frame from the first base. From the germline V gene (reference sequence), CDR1 is MNHEY and CDR2 is SMNVEV. V ends up 4 bases short and J 1 base short, with an unmatched junction base count of 8.

This sequence was found in a woman under 40 with acute COVID-19. The sequencing sample was made of PBMCs or T cells enriched from blood (not recorded which). The chain couples TRBV27 to TRBJ1-1; 8 junctional bases match TRBD1. CDR3 protein: CASSSRTGRENTEAFF. The DNA sequence is given as TGTGCCAGCAGTTCCCGGACAGGGAGGGAGAACACTGAAGCTTTCTTT.